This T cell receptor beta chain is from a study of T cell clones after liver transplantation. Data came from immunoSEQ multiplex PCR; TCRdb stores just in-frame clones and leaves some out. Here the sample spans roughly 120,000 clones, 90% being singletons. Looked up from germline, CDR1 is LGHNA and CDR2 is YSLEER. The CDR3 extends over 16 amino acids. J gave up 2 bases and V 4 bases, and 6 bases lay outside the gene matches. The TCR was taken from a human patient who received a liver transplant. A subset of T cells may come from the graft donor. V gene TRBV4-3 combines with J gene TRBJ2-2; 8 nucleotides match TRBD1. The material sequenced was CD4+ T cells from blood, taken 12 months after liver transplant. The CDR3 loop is CASSPRGLLNTGELFF. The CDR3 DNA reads TGCGCCAGCAGCCCCAGGGGGCTCCTTAACACCGGGGAGCTGTTTTTT.